This TCR beta chain was sequenced in a study of ipilimumab plus nivolumab after autologous stem cell transplantation. Background on the study: Myeloma cases were transplant-naive high-risk or relapsed within 3 years post first autologous transplant.

V gave up 7 bases and J gave up 2 bases, with 15 bases separating them. The CDR3 consists of 14 residues. In germline, CDR1 is LNHDA, CDR2 SQIVND (reference sequence). Profiling relied on immunoSEQ multiplex PCR, and the TCRdb table lists in-frame clones only, not all of them. Seen here are about 40,000 clones, more than 85% observed once, and the top ten hold around 1%. Dosing: nivolumab 3 mg/kg IV, weeks 1, 4, 7, 10, then every two weeks to week 26. The TCR was taken from a male donor with multiple myeloma. Specimen: PBMCs, collected in a trial of ipilimumab plus nivolumab as post-transplant consolidation. The V gene is TRBV19, the J gene TRBJ2-7, with a possible D match to TRBD1 (5 bases). In DNA form, the CDR3 reads TGTGCCAGTACCCCGACAGAAAACCCCTACGAGCAGTACTTC. It specifies CASTPTENPYEQYF.